One sample yielded the 3 T cell receptor beta chains listed below, sequenced in a study of T cell responses to AZD1222 COVID-19 vaccine. Here immunoSEQ multiplex PCR was the method, and the copy in TCRdb shows in-frame clones only, minus some. The repertoire holds roughly 97,000 clones, approximately 86% seen once, with more than 2.5% in the top ten. This specimen consisted of peripheral blood, obtained 28 days after the second dose of the MenACWY control vaccine. The receptors were sampled from an adult who received the MenACWY meningococcal vaccine as a control.

The V gene is TRBV18, the J gene TRBJ1-2, with a tentative D call TRBD1 (5 bases). With 2 bases removed from V and 8 bases from J, the gap between germline ends came to 12 bases. Per the germline V gene, CDR1 is KGHSH and CDR2 is LQKENI. The CDR3 spans 13 residues. CDR3 sequence reads: CASSPMGVWGYTF. In DNA, the CDR3 is TGTGCCAGCTCACCAATGGGGGTATGGGGCTACACCTTC.

The chain recombines TRBV12-3 or TRBV12-4 with TRBJ2-2; D gene unclear. V gave up 6 bases and J gave up 6 bases, with 8 bases separating them. CDR3 size: 12 residues. The CDR3 sequence is CASRGWAGELFF. The CDR3 nucleotides are TGTGCCAGCAGGGGATGGGCCGGGGAGCTGTTTTTT.

About this clone itself: Other nucleotide sequences in the sample specify the same CDR3. This chain connects TRBV30 to TRBJ1-5; D gene ambiguous. This CDR3 has 13 residues. The germline V gene has CDR1 GTSNPN and CDR2 SVGIG (reference sequence). Trimming shortened V by 2 bases and J by 5 bases, and 10 bases separated the two germline ends. CDR3 in amino acids: CAWSRGRDQPQHF. In nucleotides, the CDR3 is TGTGCCTGGAGTCGCGGACGGGATCAGCCCCAGCATTTT.